The present T cell receptor beta chain was sequenced within a study of monozygotic twins with inflammatory bowel disease. The study's findings and limits: It was observed that concordant and discordant twins did not differ in repertoire similarity, possibly given limited power. Support was lacking for any single strong IBD-associated signal or clonotype. The sharing of clonotypes with others was lower in IBD patients than in healthy twins, especially with disease activity.

CDR1 is MNHEY, CDR2 SVGEGT, per germline. The CDR3 is 13 residues long. TCRdb reprocessed the 5' RACE reads and keeps a single row for each CDR3 protein, giving no DNA. The sample yields some 99,000 distinct CDR3 sequences, of which the top ten take up 9.5% to 15%. Notes on this clonotype: The antigen is undetermined.

The source of this sequence is a human donor with ulcerative colitis or Crohn's disease, or a healthy co-twin of an affected twin (not recorded which). What was sequenced was blood. The chain has TRBV6-2 or TRBV6-3 and TRBJ2-7; with no DNA, the TCRdb D assignment of TRBD2 cannot be verified. Here the CDR3 reads CASRTSGYYEQYF.